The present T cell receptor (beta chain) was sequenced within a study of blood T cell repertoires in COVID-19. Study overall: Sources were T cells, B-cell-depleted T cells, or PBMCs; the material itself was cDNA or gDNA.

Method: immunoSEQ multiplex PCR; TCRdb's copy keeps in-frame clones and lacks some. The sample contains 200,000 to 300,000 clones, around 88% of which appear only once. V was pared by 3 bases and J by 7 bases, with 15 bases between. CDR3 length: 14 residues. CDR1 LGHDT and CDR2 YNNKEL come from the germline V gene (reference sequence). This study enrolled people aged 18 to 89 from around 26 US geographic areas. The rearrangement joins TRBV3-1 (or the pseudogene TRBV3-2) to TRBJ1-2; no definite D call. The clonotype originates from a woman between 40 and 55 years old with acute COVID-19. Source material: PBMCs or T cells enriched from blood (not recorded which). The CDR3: CASSHPDTLGGYTF. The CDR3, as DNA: TGTGCCAGCAGCCATCCCGACACCCTCGGTGGCTACACCTTC.